The TCR beta chain under discussion was sequenced for a study of blood T cell repertoires in COVID-19 (dated by TCRdb to 2019 to 2021). About the study as a whole: Samples from collaborators originated in the United States, Italy and Spain and spanned both the acute and convalescent phases of COVID-19. Samples came from the ongoing ImmuneRACE study (first 160 participants) plus 1,254 subjects from 6 global collaborators. Where available, HLA class I and class II types were obtained from metadata supplied by the sample provider rather than from assay-based typing. The prospective study material was composed of cDNA or gDNA derived from T cells, B-cell-depleted T cells, or PBMCs. Subjects who had been exposed to COVID-19, were actively infected with it, or had recovered from it provided the deeply sampled blood TCRbeta repertoires that made up the dataset. A freely available public database, intended as a resource for researchers studying the immune response to SARS-CoV-2, is where the repertoires were released. Nearly every sample came with metadata listing a de-identified subject ID, COVID-19 status, age in years and sex. Findings and caveats that apply to the study as a whole: Clinical and demographic metadata were provided uncurated, with the amount varying by source and participant.

This clone was detected a few times. This clone's antigen is unknown. Base quality data are lacking; no much larger clone is found one base away. After removal of 5 bases from V and 6 bases from J, the junction retains 1 base not matched to a gene. The CDR3 starts with the cysteine, ends with the phenylalanine, and has 11 residues. CDR3 DNA only is kept here, 33 bases in frame from base 1. CDR1 is given as GTSNPN and CDR2 as SVGIG, both from the germline V gene (reference sequence). TCRbeta CDR3 regions were amplified from genomic DNA using the immunoSEQ Assay, a bias-controlled multiplex PCR. The paper's processing steps were these. The number of nucleated cells in each sample was estimated by amplification of reference gene primers within the assay. Sequence reads were collapsed and filtered to measure the absolute abundance of every unique TCRbeta CDR3 rearrangement. Productive Simpson clonality was computed per sample as the square root of Simpson's diversity index over productive rearrangements. Entries here come from immuneACCESS through TCRdb and include only in-frame sequences with V and J called. Some clones fail to appear in such tables; in the studies checked, an unresolved V gene covers under half of the shortfall, and the cause of the remainder is unknown. The D gene and trimming were derived from the DNA, and the V and J assignments and clone size from that table. The sample table holds a few hundred thousand clones, of which around 83% were seen once. The ten largest clonotypes hold around 1.5% of the sample.

A second Seattle source provided samples from volunteer blood donors who had recovered from COVID-19. Each collaborating institution followed its own protocols to collect whole blood in K2EDTA tubes. For TCRbeta analysis, collaborators shipped samples in one of three forms: frozen whole blood, isolated PBMCs, or DNA extracted from either of those sample types. The chain is assembled from TRBV30 and TRBJ2-5; a stretch of 9 junction bases matches TRBD1. Sample: peripheral blood. This clonotype originated in a woman aged 40 to 55 who had recovered from COVID-19. In nucleotide form, the sequence is TGTGCCTGGGACAGGGGGAAGACCCAGTACTTC. Protein translation: CAWDRGKTQYF.